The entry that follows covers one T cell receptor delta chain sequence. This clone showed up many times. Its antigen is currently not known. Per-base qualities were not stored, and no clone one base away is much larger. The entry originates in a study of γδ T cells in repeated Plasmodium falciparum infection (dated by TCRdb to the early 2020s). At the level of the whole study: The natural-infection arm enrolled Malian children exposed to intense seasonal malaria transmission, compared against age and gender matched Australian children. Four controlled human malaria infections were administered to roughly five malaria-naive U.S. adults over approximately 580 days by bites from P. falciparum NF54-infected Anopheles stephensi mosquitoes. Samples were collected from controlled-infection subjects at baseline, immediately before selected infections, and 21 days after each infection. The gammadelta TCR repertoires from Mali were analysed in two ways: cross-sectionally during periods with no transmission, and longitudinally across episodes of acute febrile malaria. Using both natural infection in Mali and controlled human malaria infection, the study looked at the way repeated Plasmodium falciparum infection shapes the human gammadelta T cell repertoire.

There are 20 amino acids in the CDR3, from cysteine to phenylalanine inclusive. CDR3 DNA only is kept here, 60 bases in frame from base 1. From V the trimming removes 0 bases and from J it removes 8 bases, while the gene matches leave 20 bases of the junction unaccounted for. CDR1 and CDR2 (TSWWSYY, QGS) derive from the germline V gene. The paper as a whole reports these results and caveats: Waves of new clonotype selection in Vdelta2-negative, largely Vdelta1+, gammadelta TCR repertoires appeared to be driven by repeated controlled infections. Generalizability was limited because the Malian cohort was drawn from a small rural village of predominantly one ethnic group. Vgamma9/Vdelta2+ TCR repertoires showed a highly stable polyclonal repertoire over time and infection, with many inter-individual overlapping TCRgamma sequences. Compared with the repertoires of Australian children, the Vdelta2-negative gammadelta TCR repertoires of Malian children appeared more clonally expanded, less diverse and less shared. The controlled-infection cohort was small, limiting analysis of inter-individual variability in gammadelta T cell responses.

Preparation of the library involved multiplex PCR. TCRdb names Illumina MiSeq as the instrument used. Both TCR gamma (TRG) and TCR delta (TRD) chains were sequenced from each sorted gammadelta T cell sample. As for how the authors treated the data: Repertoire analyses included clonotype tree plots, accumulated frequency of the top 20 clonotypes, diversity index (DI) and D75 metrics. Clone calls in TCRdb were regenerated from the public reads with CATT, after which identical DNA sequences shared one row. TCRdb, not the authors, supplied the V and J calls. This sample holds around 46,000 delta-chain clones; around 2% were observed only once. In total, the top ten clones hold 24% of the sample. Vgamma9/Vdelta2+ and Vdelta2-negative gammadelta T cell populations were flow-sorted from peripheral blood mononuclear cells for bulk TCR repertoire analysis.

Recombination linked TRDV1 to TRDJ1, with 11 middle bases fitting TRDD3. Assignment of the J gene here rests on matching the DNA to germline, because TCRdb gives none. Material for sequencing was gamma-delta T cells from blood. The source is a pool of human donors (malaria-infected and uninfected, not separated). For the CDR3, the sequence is CALGELTPRICHWGIGKLIF. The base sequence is TGTGCTCTTGGGGAACTCACCCCAAGGATTTGCCACTGGGGGATAGGGAAACTCATCTTT.